This entry lists 14 T cell receptor beta chains sequenced from one sample in a study of cytotoxic CD8 clonotypes in ibrutinib-treated CLL. Clones were read by immunoSEQ multiplex PCR, and TCRdb kept only the in-frame ones, dropping some. The table lists some 30,000 clones, 75% to 80% of them singletons, with 45% to 65% in the top ten. Sequenced material: PBMCs, taken after 36 months of ibrutinib treatment. These receptors originate from a human donor with chronic lymphocytic leukemia.

For the CDR3, the DNA is TGTGCCAGCAGCTTTAGCCAGGGGGCGGCTAATGAAAAACTGTTTTTT. Amino acid sequence: CASSFSQGAANEKLFF. The chain combines TRBV5-5 with TRBJ1-4; 8 bases map to TRBD1. The CDR3 runs 16 residues. Germline lookup yields CDR1 SGHKS and CDR2 YYEKEE (reference sequence). J lost 3 bases, V lost 2 bases, and 6 bases had no gene match.

The chain uses TRBV11-1 and TRBJ2-7, with D possibly matching TRBD1 (8 bases). CDR3 length: 15 amino acids. Per germline, CDR1 SGHAT and CDR2 FQDESV (reference sequence). Trimming removed 3 bases from V and 6 bases from J, with 18 bases in between. The CDR3 coding sequence is TGTGCCAGCAGCTTGGGCTGGACAGGGAGGGCCGAGCAGTACTTC. Translated: CASSLGWTGRAEQYF.

This rearrangement joins TRBV7-6 to TRBJ2-5, with TRBD1 as a possible D gene (6 bases). Trimming cost V 1 base and J 0 bases, with 15 bases left between them. CDR1 is SGHVS and CDR2 is FNYEAQ in the germline V gene. This CDR3 has 17 residues. DNA of the CDR3: TGTGCCAGCAGCTTAGTCTGGGACATTTCGTACCAAGAGACCCAGTACTTC. Amino acid sequence: CASSLVWDISYQETQYF.

The V gene is TRBV19, the J gene TRBJ1-4; TRBD1 might be the D (5 bases). Germline V gene data show CDR1 as LNHDA and CDR2 as SQIVND (reference sequence). This CDR3 region has 14 residues. The V gene lost 2 bases and the J gene lost 5 bases, with 9 bases spanning the gap. As DNA, the CDR3 is TGTGCCAGTAGTATAAGCGGGGGGAATGAAAAACTGTTTTTT. Translated, it gives CASSISGGNEKLFF.

This chain links TRBV7-8 with TRBJ2-3, with D unclear. The CDR3 has 14 amino acids. The ends were cut back, 2 bases at V and 2 bases at J, with 8 bases in the middle. Looked up from germline, CDR1 is SGHVS and CDR2 is FQNEAQ. CDR3 DNA: TGTGCCAGCAGCTTATACCCGAACACAGATACGCAGTATTTT. Encoded protein: CASSLYPNTDTQYF.

The J gene is TRBJ1-6, the V gene TRBV19, with unresolved D. CDR3 size: 16 residues. Deletions cut 0 bases from V and 10 bases from J, with 16 bases between. CDR1 and CDR2 from the germline V gene are LNHDA and SQIVND (reference sequence). In DNA form, the CDR3 reads TGTGCCAGTAGTATAGACTGGGTAGGAGCGAAATCACCCCTCCACTTT. This gives the protein CASSIDWVGAKSPLHF. Full variable domain (remainder filled in from reference TRBV19 and TRBJ1-6): DGGITQSPKYLFRKEGQNVTLSCEQNLNHDAMYWYRQDPGQGLRLIYYSQIVNDFQKGDIAEGYSVSREKKESFPLTVTSAQKNPTAFYLCASSIDWVGAKSPLHFGNGTRLTVT.

The V and J genes are TRBV9 and TRBJ2-7, with 11 positions matching TRBD1. The CDR3 runs to 18 residues. In germline, CDR1 is SGDLS, CDR2 YYNGEE. Unmatched junction bases numbered 11, after V lost 3 bases and J lost 0 bases. CDR3 loop: CASSAAGTGGTGSYEQYF. The CDR3 nucleotides read TGTGCCAGCAGCGCAGCGGGGACAGGGGGAACGGGCTCCTACGAGCAGTACTTC.

This clone was observed a handful of times. This chain connects TRBV5-5 to TRBJ1-1, with D possibly being TRBD1 (5 bases). The CDR3 covers 19 residues. From germline, CDR1 is SGHKS and CDR2 YYEKEE (reference sequence). Trimming left V 0 bases short and J 2 bases short, with 23 bases between. The CDR3 DNA sequence: TGTGCCAGCAGCTTGGAGCCCGTCAGGGCCTTGGGGTTCAACACTGAAGCTTTCTTT. It specifies CASSLEPVRALGFNTEAFF.

This clone was observed a single time. The rearrangement joins TRBV19 to TRBJ2-3; tentative D call: TRBD2 (5 bases). This CDR3 contains 13 residues. V lost 5 bases and J lost 0, with 6 bases in between. CDR1 and CDR2 (germline): LNHDA, SQIVND (reference sequence). The CDR3 loop is CASSPGSTDTQYF. The CDR3 nucleotides read TGTGCCAGTAGTCCGGGGAGCACAGATACGCAGTATTTT.

The V and J genes are TRBV5-1 and TRBJ1-2, with D perhaps TRBD1 (5 bases). Between the trimmed V and J ends, which lost 4 bases and 3 bases, there was a span of 10 bases. The CDR3 contains 13 residues. The germline V gene encodes CDR1 SGHRS and CDR2 YFSETQ. The CDR3: CASSPWGDYGYTF. The CDR3 DNA sequence: TGCGCCAGCAGCCCCTGGGGGGACTATGGCTACACCTTC.

V gene TRBV19 combines with J gene TRBJ2-5, with D unclear. The CDR3 totals 13 residues. Per the germline V gene, CDR1 is LNHDA and CDR2 is SQIVND (reference sequence). Trimming cost V 3 bases and J 3 bases, with 8 bases left between them. CDR3 nucleotide sequence: TGTGCCAGTAGTATTCTAGTGGAAGAGACCCAGTACTTC. Encoded protein: CASSILVEETQYF.

V and J are TRBV19 and TRBJ1-1; D gene uncertain. The CDR3 sequence is 13 residues long. V was shortened by 3 bases and J by 4 bases, with 9 bases between the two germline ends. Germline V gene sequence: CDR1 LNHDA, CDR2 SQIVND (reference sequence). Here the CDR3 reads CASSIEDVTEAFF. The CDR3 DNA sequence: TGTGCCAGTAGTATTGAGGACGTCACTGAAGCTTTCTTT.

This clone was found a few times. V and J are TRBV7-9 and TRBJ2-1; TRBD2 matches 15 bases. The CDR3 has 18 amino acids. The germline V gene encodes CDR1 SEHNR and CDR2 FQNEAQ (reference sequence). V trimming: 5 bases; J trimming: 3 bases; junction bases outside the gene matches: 8. The CDR3 reads CASSGTSGGTYHYNEQFF. CDR3 nucleotides: TGTGCCAGCAGCGGGACTAGCGGGGGGACCTATCACTACAATGAGCAGTTCTTC.

This clone was seen only a few times. V usage is TRBV27 and J usage is TRBJ2-7, with 12 bases aligning to TRBD1. The CDR3 length is 14 residues. J was trimmed by 7 bases and V by 3 bases; bases with no gene match: 4. Germline CDR1 MNHEY, CDR2 SMNVEV (reference sequence). The CDR3 region has the DNA TGTGCCAGCAGTTTTGGGACAGGGGGCTGGGAGCAGTACTTC. Protein product: CASSFGTGGWEQYF.